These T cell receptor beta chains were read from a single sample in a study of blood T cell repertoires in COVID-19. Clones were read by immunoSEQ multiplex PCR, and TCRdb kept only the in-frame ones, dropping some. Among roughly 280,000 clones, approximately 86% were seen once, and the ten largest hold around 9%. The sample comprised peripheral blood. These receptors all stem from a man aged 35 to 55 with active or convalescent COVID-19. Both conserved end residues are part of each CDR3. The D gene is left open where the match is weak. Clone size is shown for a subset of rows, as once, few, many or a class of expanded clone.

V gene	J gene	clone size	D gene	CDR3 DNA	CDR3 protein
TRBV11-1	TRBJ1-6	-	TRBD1	TGTGCCAGCAGCTTATTTTCGCAGGGGGATCGGTCACCCCTCCACTTT	CASSLFSQGDRSPLHF
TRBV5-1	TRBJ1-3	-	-	TGCGCCAGCAGCTTGGACTCCGGGACACCGAGCTCTGGAAACACCATATATTTT	CASSLDSGTPSSGNTIYF
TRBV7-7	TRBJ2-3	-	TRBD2	TGTGCTAGCAGCCAGGCCAGCGGGAGCGGAACAGATACGCAGTATTTT	CASSQASGSGTDTQYF
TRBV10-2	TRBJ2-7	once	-	TGCGCCAGCAGGGACACCGCTTCCCAGCAGTACTTC	CASRDTASQQYF
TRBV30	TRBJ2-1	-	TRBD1	TGTGCCTGGAGTGTACTAGGGGACAGGGAGGACAATGAGCAGTTCTTC	CAWSVLGDREDNEQFF
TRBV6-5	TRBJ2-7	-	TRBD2	TGTGCCAGCAGTCCAATACGAGCGGGACAGCAGTACTTC	CASSPIRAGQQYF
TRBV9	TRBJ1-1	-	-	TGTGCCAGCAGCGTAGGGGAAGGGGGAATTATGAACACTGAAGCTTTCTTT	CASSVGEGGIMNTEAFF
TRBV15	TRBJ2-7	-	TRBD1	TGTGCCACCAGCAGAGACAGGGGGCTCAACGAGCAGTACTTC	CATSRDRGLNEQYF
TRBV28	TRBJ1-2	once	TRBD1	TGTGCCAGCAGTTTGGTGACGATAAGGGACAGTGGGACGCATTTGGGGATATGGAACTATGGCTACACCTTC	CASSLVTIRDSGTHLGIWNYGYTF
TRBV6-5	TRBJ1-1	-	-	TGTGCCAGCGCACCTCACAGTCTCGGAGCTTTCTTT	CASAPHSLGAFF
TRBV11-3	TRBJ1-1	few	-	TGTGCCAGCAGCTTAGCTGTCAGGGGAGACACTGAAGCTTTCTTT	CASSLAVRGDTEAFF
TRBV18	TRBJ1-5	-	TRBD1	TGTGCCAGCTCACCTATAGGGGGCCGTAGTCAGCCCCAGCATTTT	CASSPIGGRSQPQHF
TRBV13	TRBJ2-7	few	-	TGTGCCAGCAGCTCCCCTAGGCACGAGCAGTACTTC	CASSSPRHEQYF
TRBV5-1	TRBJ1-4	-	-	TGCGCCAGCAGCTTTGAGGGGGAGGAAAAACTGTTTTTT	CASSFEGEEKLFF
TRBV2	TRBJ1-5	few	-	TGTGCCAGCAGCCTGGGGAGGAGCAATCAGCCCCAGCATTTT	CASSLGRSNQPQHF
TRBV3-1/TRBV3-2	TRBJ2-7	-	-	TGTGCCAGCAGCCAATCGAGCTACGAGCAGTACTTC	CASSQSSYEQYF
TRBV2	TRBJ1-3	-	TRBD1	TGTGCCAGCAGGCAGGACAGGGGGCGAAACACCATATATTTT	CASRQDRGRNTIYF
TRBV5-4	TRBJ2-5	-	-	TGTGCCAGCAGCCTGGGGGGGCCAGGAGAGACCCAGTACTTC	CASSLGGPGETQYF
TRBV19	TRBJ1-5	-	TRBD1	TGTGCCAGTAGTAAAGGGACCGGGACAGGGGGAGAGCCCCAGCATTTT	CASSKGTGTGGEPQHF
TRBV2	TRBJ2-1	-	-	TGTGCCAGCAGTGAACGGGTACGTAGCTCCTACAATGAGCAGTTCTTC	CASSERVRSSYNEQFF
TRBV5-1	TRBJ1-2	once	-	TGCGCCAGCAGCCCCGGGACACACTATGGCTACACCTTC	CASSPGTHYGYTF
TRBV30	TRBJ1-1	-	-	TGTGCCTGGAGTGTTCCCATAGCTGAAGCTTTCTTT	CAWSVPIAEAFF
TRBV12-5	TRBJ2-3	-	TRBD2	TGTGCTAGTGGGGGGACTAGCGGGAGTAGGGATACGCAGTATTTT	CASGGTSGSRDTQYF
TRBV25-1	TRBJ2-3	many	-	TGTGCCAGCAGTAAACACCCCACAGATACGCAGTATTTT	CASSKHPTDTQYF
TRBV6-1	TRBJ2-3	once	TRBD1	TGTGCCAGCAGTGAAGGGCCCCTAGACAGGGGAGTCACAGATACGCAGTATTTT	CASSEGPLDRGVTDTQYF
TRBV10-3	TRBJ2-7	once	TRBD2	TGTGCCATCAGACGTGGCAGCGGGGGGAGAAGGACCTACGAGCAGTACTTC	CAIRRGSGGRRTYEQYF
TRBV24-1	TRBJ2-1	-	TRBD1	TGTGCCACCAGTGAATCGACAGGGGGTTACAATGAGCAGTTCTTC	CATSESTGGYNEQFF
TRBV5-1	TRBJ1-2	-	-	TGCGCCAGCAGCTTGGGAGACCTAGAATATGGCTACACCTTC	CASSLGDLEYGYTF
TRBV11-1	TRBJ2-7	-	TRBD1	TGTGCCAGCAGCTTCGCAGGGGGCGGGTACGAGCAGTACTTC	CASSFAGGGYEQYF
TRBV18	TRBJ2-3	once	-	TGTGCCAGCTCACCATCGGTTTCTAGCACAGATACGCAGTATTTT	CASSPSVSSTDTQYF
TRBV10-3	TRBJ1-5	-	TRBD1	TGTGCCATCAGCGGTGCAGGGGGCGGCAATCAGCCCCAGCATTTT	CAISGAGGGNQPQHF